This T cell receptor beta chain was profiled in a study of blood T cell repertoires in COVID-19. Clones were sequenced by immunoSEQ multiplex PCR, and TCRdb holds only the in-frame ones, with some missing. The top ten hold roughly 8% of the sample, which has about 67,000 clones, over 70% seen once. J gave up 7 bases and V 6 bases, and 21 bases lay outside the gene matches. The CDR3 has 18 amino acids. The germline V gene has CDR1 SGHTA and CDR2 FQGNSA. The TCR was taken from a man between 45 and 60 years old with active COVID-19. The rearrangement links TRBV7-2 to TRBJ2-4; 7 bases map to TRBD2. The material sequenced was peripheral blood. The chain's CDR3 is CASSSDWGGNGPGNIQYF. CDR3 in DNA: TGTGCCAGCAGTAGCGATTGGGGGGGAAACGGACCTGGGAACATTCAGTACTTC.